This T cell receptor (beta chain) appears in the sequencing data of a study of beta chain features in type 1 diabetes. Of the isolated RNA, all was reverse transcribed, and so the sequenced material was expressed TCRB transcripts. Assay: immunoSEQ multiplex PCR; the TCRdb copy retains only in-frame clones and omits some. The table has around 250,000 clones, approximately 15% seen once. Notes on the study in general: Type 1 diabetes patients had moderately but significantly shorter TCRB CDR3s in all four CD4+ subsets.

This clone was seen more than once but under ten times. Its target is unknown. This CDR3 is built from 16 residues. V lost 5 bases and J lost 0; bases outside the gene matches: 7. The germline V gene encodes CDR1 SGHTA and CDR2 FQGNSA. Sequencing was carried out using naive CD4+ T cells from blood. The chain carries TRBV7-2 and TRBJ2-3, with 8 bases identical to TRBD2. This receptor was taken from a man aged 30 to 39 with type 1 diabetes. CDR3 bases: TGTGCCAGCAGCCCGTTAGCGGGACGGAGCACAGATACGCAGTATTTT. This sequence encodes CASSPLAGRSTDTQYF.